These T cell receptor beta chains were read from a single sample in a study of T cells after yellow fever vaccination. Each CDR3 protein is one row after TCRdb ran MiXCR on the 5' RACE reads. The sample yields approximately 600,000 distinct CDR3 sequences, 12% seen once. Material: PBMCs, obtained on the day of the yellow fever booster vaccination. These receptors were taken from a man aged 30 to 39 who received the YFV17D yellow fever vaccine. CDR3s include the opening cysteine and the closing phenylalanine or tryptophan. Some rows have no size entry. The others give once, few or many, or a class for an expanded clone.

v_call clone_size cdr3_aa
TRBV4-1 few CASSPQGAGGLYEQYF
TRBV6-5 - CASSYGVRDEQYF
TRBV6-1 few CASSRTGAFEAFF
TRBV4-3 many CASSQDSRQGHGYTF
TRBV20-1 - CSAAGPVIDTQYF
TRBV5-1 - CASSAPTRLENEQFF
TRBV6-6 - CASSNQYEQYF
TRBV7-8 few CASSSSAGEAPELFF
TRBV20-1 - CSARLTGTGSSGANVLTF
TRBV6-2/TRBV6-3 - CASSNLRDTDQPQHF
TRBV6-5 - CASSYSIKGGYEQYF
TRBV7-2 many CASSLGLSADTQYF
TRBV6-5 few CASSYSSAQRNTEAFF
TRBV6-2/TRBV6-3 - CASSYSTVSGYEQYF
TRBV7-9 few CASSLPGADYEQYF
TRBV20-1 few CSASKGPSPNGETQYF
TRBV2 few CASRGGVGSTGELFF
TRBV4-2 - CASSQDKGLRGYTF
TRBV12-3/TRBV12-4 many CASTPHTGELFF
TRBV7-2 few CASSLGPRGFQPQHF
TRBV2 - CASSLRETTGELFF
TRBV27 many CASSSRQGTDTQYF
TRBV4-2 - CASSQGPPRASTDTQYF
TRBV6-2/TRBV6-3 - CASNGRLDEQFF
TRBV4-3 few CASSQEGGGQDEQYF
TRBV29-1 - CSLGTQYF